This is a list of T cell receptor beta chains from one sample in a study of blood T cell repertoires in COVID-19. The assay was immunoSEQ multiplex PCR, and TCRdb's table has in-frame clones only and misses some. The repertoire consists of about 23,000 clones, with around 88% occurring once and the leading ten covering about 25%. Sample: peripheral blood. The receptors come from a human donor with active COVID-19. The donor label of this sample is uncertain. Each CDR3 is given with its conserved first and last residue. The order of the fields is V gene, clone size, J gene, CDR3 protein. Size is omitted from some rows. Given values are once, few, many or a class for expanded clones.

TRBV4-2	-	TRBJ2-7	CASSQEAGIFYEQYF
TRBV20-1	once	TRBJ2-1	CSPGGGNEQFF
TRBV6-6	-	TRBJ2-7	CASREDLSSSYEQYF
TRBV6-5	-	TRBJ1-1	CASSYSRTAMNTEAFF
TRBV7-8	-	TRBJ1-1	CASSLGQNTEAFF
TRBV7-8	-	TRBJ2-1	CASSYATPRSSFKVGNYNEQFF
TRBV6-4	-	TRBJ2-5	CASSDKGAETDQETQYF
TRBV7-2	once	TRBJ2-3	CASSLVAGERDTDTQYF
TRBV19	-	TRBJ2-7	CASSIETSGRHEQYF
TRBV12-3/TRBV12-4	few	TRBJ2-1	CASSLSLDEQFF
TRBV11-2	-	TRBJ2-1	CASSSGGTSGGAGRFF
TRBV19	-	TRBJ1-1	CASRLGQGRTEAFF
TRBV9	-	TRBJ2-7	CASSVGGPYEQYF
TRBV5-3	-	TRBJ1-4	CARRPLMTEVEKLFF
TRBV11-3	-	TRBJ2-1	CASSLSSGHEQFF
TRBV20-1	-	TRBJ2-1	CSARRDNEQFF
TRBV29-1	-	TRBJ2-6	CSVAWDRLSGANVLTF
TRBV3-1/TRBV3-2	-	TRBJ2-3	CASIPYRLAGGVPDTQYF
TRBV19	-	TRBJ2-2	CASSIPGLENTGELFF
TRBV10-3	once	TRBJ2-2	CAINRGGDTGELFF
TRBV2	-	TRBJ1-2	CASNPAEGLRDYGYTF
TRBV18	-	TRBJ1-4	CASSPPGETGIRSTNEKLFF
TRBV5-4	-	TRBJ1-2	CASSSRTGPHGYTF
TRBV6-5	-	TRBJ1-2	CASSRGGQGTYGYTF
TRBV6-2/TRBV6-3	-	TRBJ1-5	CASSSPGGYQPQHF
TRBV6-1	once	TRBJ1-2	CASSERGLGYTF
TRBV7-3	-	TRBJ2-3	CASSTQGTGGADTQYF